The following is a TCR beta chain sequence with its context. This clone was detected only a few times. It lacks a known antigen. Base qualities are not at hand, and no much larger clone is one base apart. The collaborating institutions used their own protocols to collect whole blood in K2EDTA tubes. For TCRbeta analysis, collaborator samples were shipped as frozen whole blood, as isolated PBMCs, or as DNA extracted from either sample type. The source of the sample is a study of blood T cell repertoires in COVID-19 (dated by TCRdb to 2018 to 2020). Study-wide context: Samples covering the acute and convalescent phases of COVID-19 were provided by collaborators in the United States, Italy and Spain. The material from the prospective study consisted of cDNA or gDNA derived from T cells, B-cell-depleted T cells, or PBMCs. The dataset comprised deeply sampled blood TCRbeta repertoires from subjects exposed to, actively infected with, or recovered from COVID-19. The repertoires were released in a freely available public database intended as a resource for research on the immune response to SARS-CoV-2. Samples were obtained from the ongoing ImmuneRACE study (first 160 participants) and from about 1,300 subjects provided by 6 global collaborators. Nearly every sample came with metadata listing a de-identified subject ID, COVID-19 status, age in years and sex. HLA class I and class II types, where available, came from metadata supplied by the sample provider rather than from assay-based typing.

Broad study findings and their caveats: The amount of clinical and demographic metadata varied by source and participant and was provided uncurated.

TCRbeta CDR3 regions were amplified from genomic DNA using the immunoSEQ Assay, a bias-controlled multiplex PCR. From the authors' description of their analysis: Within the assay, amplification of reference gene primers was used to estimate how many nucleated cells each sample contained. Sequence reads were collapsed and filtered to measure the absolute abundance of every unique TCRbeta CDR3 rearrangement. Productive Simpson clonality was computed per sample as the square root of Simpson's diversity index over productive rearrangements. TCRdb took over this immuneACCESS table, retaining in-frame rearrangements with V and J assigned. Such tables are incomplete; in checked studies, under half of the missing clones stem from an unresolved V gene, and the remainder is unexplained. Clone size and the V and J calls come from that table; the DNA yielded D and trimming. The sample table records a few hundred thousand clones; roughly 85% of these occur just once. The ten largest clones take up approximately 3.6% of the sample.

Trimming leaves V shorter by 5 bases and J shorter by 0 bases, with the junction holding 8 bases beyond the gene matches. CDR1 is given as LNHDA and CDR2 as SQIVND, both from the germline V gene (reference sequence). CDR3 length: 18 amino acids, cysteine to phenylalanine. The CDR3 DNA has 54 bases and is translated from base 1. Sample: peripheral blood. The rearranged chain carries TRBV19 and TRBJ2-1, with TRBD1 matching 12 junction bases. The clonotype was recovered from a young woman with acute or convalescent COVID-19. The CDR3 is CASSERDRGPFSYNEQFF. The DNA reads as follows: TGTGCCAGTAGTGAACGGGACAGGGGGCCCTTCTCCTACAATGAGCAGTTCTTC. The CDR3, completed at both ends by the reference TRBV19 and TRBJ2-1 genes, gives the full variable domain DGGITQSPKYLFRKEGQNVTLSCEQNLNHDAMYWYRQDPGQGLRLIYYSQIVNDFQKGDIAEGYSVSREKKESFPLTVTSAQKNPTAFYLCASSERDRGPFSYNEQFFGPGTRLTVL.